These T cell receptor beta chains were read from a single sample in a study of shared clonotypes between healthy human individuals. The repertoire was sequenced with immunoSEQ multiplex PCR; TCRdb's copy has only in-frame clones and lacks some. The data show over 75,000 clones, almost 70% seen once. Input material: memory CD8+ T cells sorted from blood. These receptors were taken from a man under 40 in good health. Each CDR3 is given with its conserved first and last residue. The D gene is left open where the match is weak. Expanded clones are given a class, and other clones once, few, many or no size at all.

j_gene,len,d_gene,abundance,v_gene,CDR3nt,CDR3aa
TRBJ1-3,16,TRBD1,few,TRBV6-1,TGTGCCAGCAGTGCCTGGGGGGACAGCATTGGAAACACCATATATTTT,CASSAWGDSIGNTIYF
TRBJ2-2,15,.,.,TRBV5-6,TGTGCCAGCAGCTTGTACAACGGGATCACCGGGGAGCTGTTTTTT,CASSLYNGITGELFF
TRBJ1-5,15,.,.,TRBV28,TGTGCCAGCAGTTTGCGCCTCAGCCCCGGTCAGCCCCAGCATTTT,CASSLRLSPGQPQHF
TRBJ1-5,14,.,.,TRBV28,TGTGCCGGGGTGGGGCGGTATAGCAATCAGCCCCAGCATTTT,CAGVGRYSNQPQHF
TRBJ2-1,16,.,few,TRBV5-1,TGCGCCAGCAGCTTGGTGAGAGGGTTCCCTTACAATGAGCAGTTCTTC,CASSLVRGFPYNEQFF
TRBJ1-3,16,.,.,TRBV21-1,TGTGCCAGCAGCATTACAGGGGAAAAGTCTGGAAACACCATATATTTT,CASSITGEKSGNTIYF
TRBJ2-1,13,TRBD2,.,TRBV5-4,TGTGCCAGCAGCGCACTAGCGACAGATCGGCAGTTCTTC,CASSALATDRQFF
TRBJ2-7,13,.,.,TRBV28,TGTGCCAGCACCGGCGGGACCTCCTACGAGCAGTACTTC,CASTGGTSYEQYF
TRBJ2-1,16,TRBD2,once,TRBV7-7,TGTGCTAGCAGCCCGAGAACTAGCGGGAGTCCCAATGAGCAGTTCTTC,CASSPRTSGSPNEQFF
TRBJ2-1,15,.,.,TRBV9,TGTGCCAGCAGCGTCAGCGGAGCCTCCTACAATGAGCAGTTCTTC,CASSVSGASYNEQFF
TRBJ1-2,14,.,.,TRBV30,TGTGCCTGGAGTGTACAGGAACAGGAAGATGGCTACACCTTC,CAWSVQEQEDGYTF
TRBJ1-5,11,.,few,TRBV20-1,TGCAGTGCTAGAGACCGGCGGGCCCAGCATTTT,CSARDRRAQHF